The rows below give T cell receptor beta chains drawn from one sample of a study of blood T cell repertoires in COVID-19. Clones were read by immunoSEQ multiplex PCR, and TCRdb kept only the in-frame ones, dropping some. The table lists approximately 190,000 clones, 88% of them singletons. Sequencing was done on a sample of peripheral blood. The receptors originated from a man in his forties or fifties with active or convalescent COVID-19. CDR3s include the opening cysteine and the closing phenylalanine or tryptophan. Each record gives: D gene, J gene, clone size, V gene, CDR3 protein, CDR3 DNA. The D gene is left open where the match is weak. The listing skips clone size in some rows; elsewhere it reads once, few, many or a size class.

d_call: -
j_call: TRBJ2-3
clone_size: -
v_call: TRBV18
cdr3_aa: CASSPPGKTSTDTQYF
cdr3_nt: TGTGCCAGCTCACCACCGGGCAAAACTAGCACAGATACGCAGTATTTT

d_call: -
j_call: TRBJ1-1
clone_size: few
v_call: TRBV12-5
cdr3_aa: CASGLPPDSTEAFF
cdr3_nt: TGTGCTAGTGGTTTGCCCCCAGATTCAACTGAAGCTTTCTTT

d_call: TRBD2
j_call: TRBJ2-7
clone_size: few
v_call: TRBV5-4
cdr3_aa: CASQSGRLNEQYF
cdr3_nt: TGTGCCAGCCAAAGCGGGAGGCTCAACGAGCAGTACTTC

d_call: TRBD1
j_call: TRBJ2-5
clone_size: -
v_call: TRBV7-2
cdr3_aa: CASSHKTGGITQYF
cdr3_nt: TGTGCCAGCAGCCATAAGACAGGGGGGATTACCCAGTACTTC

d_call: -
j_call: TRBJ1-2
clone_size: -
v_call: TRBV19
cdr3_aa: CASSMWEGLSGYTF
cdr3_nt: TGTGCCAGTAGTATGTGGGAGGGCCTGAGTGGCTACACCTTC

d_call: -
j_call: TRBJ1-2
clone_size: once
v_call: TRBV5-1
cdr3_aa: CASSLDGNRAPRGYTF
cdr3_nt: TGCGCCAGCAGCTTGGATGGTAACAGGGCGCCCCGAGGCTACACCTTC

d_call: TRBD1
j_call: TRBJ2-7
clone_size: once
v_call: TRBV6-5
cdr3_aa: CASSRDRDYEQYF
cdr3_nt: TGTGCCAGCAGTAGGGACAGGGACTACGAGCAGTACTTC

d_call: TRBD2
j_call: TRBJ2-1
clone_size: -
v_call: TRBV7-9
cdr3_aa: CASSPGTSGRAVNEQFF
cdr3_nt: TGTGCCAGCAGCCCTGGGACTAGCGGGAGGGCCGTCAATGAGCAGTTCTTC

d_call: TRBD1
j_call: TRBJ1-1
clone_size: -
v_call: TRBV18
cdr3_aa: CASSPGQGNTEAFF
cdr3_nt: TGTGCCAGCTCACCGGGACAGGGGAACACTGAAGCTTTCTTT

d_call: -
j_call: TRBJ2-3
clone_size: -
v_call: TRBV9
cdr3_aa: CASSTRLVTDTQYF
cdr3_nt: TGTGCCAGCAGCACAAGACTGGTCACAGATACGCAGTATTTT

d_call: TRBD1
j_call: TRBJ1-5
clone_size: -
v_call: TRBV7-9
cdr3_aa: CASSLGSGGTGGNQPQHF
cdr3_nt: TGTGCCAGCAGCTTAGGCAGCGGCGGGACAGGGGGAAATCAGCCCCAGCATTTT

d_call: TRBD1
j_call: TRBJ2-2
clone_size: -
v_call: TRBV18
cdr3_aa: CASSPSWDREGVDGELFF
cdr3_nt: TGTGCCAGCTCACCTAGCTGGGACAGGGAAGGAGTGGACGGGGAGCTGTTTTTT

d_call: -
j_call: TRBJ1-2
clone_size: once
v_call: TRBV7-2
cdr3_aa: CASSLNRGNYGYTF
cdr3_nt: TGTGCCAGCAGCTTAAACCGAGGAAACTATGGCTACACCTTC

d_call: -
j_call: TRBJ2-2
clone_size: -
v_call: TRBV5-6
cdr3_aa: CASSSRDIGAGELFF
cdr3_nt: TGTGCCAGCAGCAGCCGGGACATAGGGGCCGGGGAGCTGTTTTTT

d_call: -
j_call: TRBJ2-6
clone_size: once
v_call: TRBV9
cdr3_aa: CASSVGAASGANVLTF
cdr3_nt: TGTGCCAGCAGCGTGGGGGCAGCCTCTGGGGCCAACGTCCTGACTTTC

d_call: -
j_call: TRBJ2-3
clone_size: -
v_call: TRBV28
cdr3_aa: CASPPKGITTDTQYF
cdr3_nt: TGTGCCAGCCCCCCAAAGGGGATAACCACAGATACGCAGTATTTT

d_call: -
j_call: TRBJ1-2
clone_size: few
v_call: TRBV19
cdr3_aa: CASTEGSQNGYTF
cdr3_nt: TGTGCCAGTACGGAGGGGAGCCAAAATGGCTACACCTTC

d_call: -
j_call: TRBJ1-5
clone_size: -
v_call: TRBV6-2/TRBV6-3
cdr3_aa: CASSPTGLGNQPQHF
cdr3_nt: TGTGCCAGCAGTCCAACAGGGTTGGGCAATCAGCCCCAGCATTTT

d_call: TRBD1
j_call: TRBJ1-5
clone_size: -
v_call: TRBV18
cdr3_aa: CASSPPGTGNQPQHF
cdr3_nt: TGTGCCAGCTCACCACCGGGGACAGGGAATCAGCCCCAGCATTTT

d_call: -
j_call: TRBJ1-1
clone_size: once
v_call: TRBV19
cdr3_aa: CASSIAGGRNTEAFF
cdr3_nt: TGTGCCAGTAGTATAGCCGGGGGGCGGAACACTGAAGCTTTCTTT

d_call: TRBD2
j_call: TRBJ2-3
clone_size: once
v_call: TRBV14
cdr3_aa: CASSHVAGVTDTQYF
cdr3_nt: TGTGCCAGCAGCCACGTAGCGGGAGTCACAGATACGCAGTATTTT

d_call: TRBD1
j_call: TRBJ1-1
clone_size: once
v_call: TRBV7-2
cdr3_aa: CASSRSGTGALNTEAFF
cdr3_nt: TGTGCCAGCAGCCGCTCCGGGACAGGGGCGCTGAACACTGAAGCTTTCTTT

d_call: -
j_call: TRBJ2-7
clone_size: -
v_call: TRBV24-1
cdr3_aa: CATSESLFPGQYF
cdr3_nt: TGTGCCACCAGTGAATCCCTCTTCCCCGGGCAGTACTTC

d_call: TRBD1
j_call: TRBJ2-3
clone_size: -
v_call: TRBV5-1
cdr3_aa: CASSLVPDRQGAWEYF
cdr3_nt: TGCGCCAGCAGCTTGGTCCCCGATCGACAGGGGGCATGGGAGTATTTT

d_call: -
j_call: TRBJ1-2
clone_size: -
v_call: TRBV28
cdr3_aa: CASRGQGYTF
cdr3_nt: TGTGCCAGCAGAGGACAGGGCTACACCTTC

d_call: TRBD1
j_call: TRBJ1-1
clone_size: -
v_call: TRBV5-1
cdr3_aa: CASSVTGATEAFF
cdr3_nt: TGCGCCAGCAGCGTGACAGGGGCCACTGAAGCTTTCTTT

d_call: TRBD1
j_call: TRBJ2-7
clone_size: -
v_call: TRBV7-9
cdr3_aa: CASSLALRGRGHEQYF
cdr3_nt: TGTGCCAGCAGCTTAGCGCTAAGGGGCAGGGGGCACGAGCAGTACTTC

d_call: -
j_call: TRBJ2-1
clone_size: -
v_call: TRBV11-2
cdr3_aa: CASSRGFSYNEQFF
cdr3_nt: TGTGCCAGCAGCCGGGGGTTCTCCTACAATGAGCAGTTCTTC

d_call: -
j_call: TRBJ2-1
clone_size: -
v_call: TRBV5-1
cdr3_aa: CASSLAIMRNEQFF
cdr3_nt: TGCGCCAGCAGCTTGGCCATCATGCGTAATGAGCAGTTCTTC

d_call: -
j_call: TRBJ2-1
clone_size: -
v_call: TRBV9
cdr3_aa: CASSGERTVANYNEQFF
cdr3_nt: TGTGCCAGCAGCGGAGAGCGGACGGTCGCGAACTACAATGAGCAGTTCTTC

d_call: -
j_call: TRBJ2-7
clone_size: -
v_call: TRBV13
cdr3_aa: CASSLNINRVSRSPYEQYF
cdr3_nt: TGTGCCAGCAGCTTGAATATAAACAGGGTCTCCCGAAGTCCCTACGAGCAGTACTTC

d_call: TRBD1
j_call: TRBJ1-5
clone_size: -
v_call: TRBV27
cdr3_aa: CASSRNRGGNQPQHF
cdr3_nt: TGTGCCAGCAGTCGGAACAGGGGAGGCAATCAGCCCCAGCATTTT

d_call: TRBD2
j_call: TRBJ2-3
clone_size: -
v_call: TRBV10-3
cdr3_aa: CAISETSGGFTDTQYF
cdr3_nt: TGTGCCATCAGTGAGACTAGCGGGGGCTTCACAGATACGCAGTATTTT